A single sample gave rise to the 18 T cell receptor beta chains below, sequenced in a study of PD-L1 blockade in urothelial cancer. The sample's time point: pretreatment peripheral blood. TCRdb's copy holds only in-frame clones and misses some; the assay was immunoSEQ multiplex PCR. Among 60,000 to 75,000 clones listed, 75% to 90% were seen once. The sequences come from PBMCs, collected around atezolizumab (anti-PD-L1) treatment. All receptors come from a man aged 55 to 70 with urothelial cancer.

The CDR3 nucleotides read TGTGCCAGCAGTGACGCCGGACTAGCGGGGGGGCTAGGAGATACGCAGTATTTT. This gives the protein CASSDAGLAGGLGDTQYF. The chain links TRBV6-1 to TRBJ2-3, with 15 bases matching TRBD2. Germline CDR1 is MNHNS and CDR2 is SASEGT. V shed 3 bases and J 5 bases; nucleotides not matched to a gene: 9. This CDR3 has 18 residues.

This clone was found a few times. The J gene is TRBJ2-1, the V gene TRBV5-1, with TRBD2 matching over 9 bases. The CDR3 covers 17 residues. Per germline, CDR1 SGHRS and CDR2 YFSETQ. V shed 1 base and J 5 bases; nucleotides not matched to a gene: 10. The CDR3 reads CASSLFLSSGGNNEQFF. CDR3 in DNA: TGCGCCAGCAGCTTGTTCCTTTCGAGCGGGGGGAACAATGAGCAGTTCTTC.

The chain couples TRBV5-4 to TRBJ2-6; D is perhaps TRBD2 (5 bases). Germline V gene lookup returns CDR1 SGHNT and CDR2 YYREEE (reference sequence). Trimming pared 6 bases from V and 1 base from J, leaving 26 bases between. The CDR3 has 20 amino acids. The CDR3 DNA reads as TGTGCCAGCACCCGTGGGATTTTAGGGCTAGCAGGTTCTGGGGCCAACGTCCTGACTTTC. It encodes CASTRGILGLAGSGANVLTF.

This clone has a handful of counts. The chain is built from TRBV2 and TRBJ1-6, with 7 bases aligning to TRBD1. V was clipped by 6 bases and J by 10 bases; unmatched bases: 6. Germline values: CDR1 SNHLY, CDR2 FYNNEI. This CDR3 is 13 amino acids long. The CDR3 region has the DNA TGTGCCAGCAGATGGGACAGAAACTCACCCCTCCACTTT. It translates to CASRWDRNSPLHF.

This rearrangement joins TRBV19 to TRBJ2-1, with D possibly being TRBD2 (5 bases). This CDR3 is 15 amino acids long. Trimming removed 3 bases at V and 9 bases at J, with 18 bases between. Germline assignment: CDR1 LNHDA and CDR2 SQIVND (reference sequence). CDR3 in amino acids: CASSMRGGGAAEQFF. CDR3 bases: TGTGCCAGTAGTATGCGTGGAGGTGGAGCGGCTGAGCAGTTCTTC. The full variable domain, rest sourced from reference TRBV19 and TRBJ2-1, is DGGITQSPKYLFRKEGQNVTLSCEQNLNHDAMYWYRQDPGQGLRLIYYSQIVNDFQKGDIAEGYSVSREKKESFPLTVTSAQKNPTAFYLCASSMRGGGAAEQFFGPGTRLTVL.

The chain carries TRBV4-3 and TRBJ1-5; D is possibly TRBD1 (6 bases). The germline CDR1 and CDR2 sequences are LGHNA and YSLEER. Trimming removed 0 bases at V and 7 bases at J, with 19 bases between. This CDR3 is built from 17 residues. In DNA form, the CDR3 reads TGCGCCAGCAGCCAAGATCTGGGGGAGGGGGGCGGCCAGCCCCAGCATTTT. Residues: CASSQDLGEGGGQPQHF.

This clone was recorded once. The CDR3 DNA sequence: TGTGCCAGTAGCCCTCTACAGGTGTCTGGAAACACCATATATTTT. Translation gives CASSPLQVSGNTIYF. V is TRBV19 and J is TRBJ1-3; D is perhaps TRBD1 (5 bases). There are 15 residues in the CDR3. Germline lookup yields CDR1 LNHDA and CDR2 SQIVND (reference sequence). V was shortened by 6 bases and J by 1 base, with 13 bases between the two germline ends. Filled out from reference TRBV19 and TRBJ1-3, the complete variable domain reads DGGITQSPKYLFRKEGQNVTLSCEQNLNHDAMYWYRQDPGQGLRLIYYSQIVNDFQKGDIAEGYSVSREKKESFPLTVTSAQKNPTAFYLCASSPLQVSGNTIYFGEGSWLTVV.

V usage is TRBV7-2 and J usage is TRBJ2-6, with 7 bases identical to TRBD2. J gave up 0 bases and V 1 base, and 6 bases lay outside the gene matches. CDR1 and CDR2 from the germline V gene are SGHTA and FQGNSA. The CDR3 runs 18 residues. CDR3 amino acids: CASSLVGRGISGANVLTF. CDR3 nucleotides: TGTGCCAGCAGCTTAGTTGGGCGGGGGATCTCTGGGGCCAACGTCCTGACTTTC.

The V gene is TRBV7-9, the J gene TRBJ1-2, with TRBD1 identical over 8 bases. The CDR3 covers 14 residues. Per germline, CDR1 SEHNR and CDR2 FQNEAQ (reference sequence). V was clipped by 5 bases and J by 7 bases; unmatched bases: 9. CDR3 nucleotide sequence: TGTGCCAGCAGCGTCCGACAGGGGATGGGTGGCTACACCTTC. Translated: CASSVRQGMGGYTF.

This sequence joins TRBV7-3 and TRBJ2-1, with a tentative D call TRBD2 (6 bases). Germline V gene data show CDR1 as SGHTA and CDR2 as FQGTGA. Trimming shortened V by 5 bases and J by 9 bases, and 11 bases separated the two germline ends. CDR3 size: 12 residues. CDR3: CASSTSSGEQFF. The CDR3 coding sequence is TGTGCCAGCAGCACTAGCTCGGGTGAGCAGTTCTTC.

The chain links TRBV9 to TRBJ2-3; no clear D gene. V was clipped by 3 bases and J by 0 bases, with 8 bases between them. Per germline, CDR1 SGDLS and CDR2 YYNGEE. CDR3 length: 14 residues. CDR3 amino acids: CASSERPSTDTQYF. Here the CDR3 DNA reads TGTGCCAGCAGCGAGAGGCCTAGCACAGATACGCAGTATTTT.

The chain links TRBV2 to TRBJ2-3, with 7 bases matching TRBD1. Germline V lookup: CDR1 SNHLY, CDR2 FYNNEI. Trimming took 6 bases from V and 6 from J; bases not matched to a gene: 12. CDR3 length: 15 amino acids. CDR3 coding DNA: TGTGCCAGCAGCTTAACAGGGGCCAAGGGGGATACGCAGTATTTT. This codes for CASSLTGAKGDTQYF.

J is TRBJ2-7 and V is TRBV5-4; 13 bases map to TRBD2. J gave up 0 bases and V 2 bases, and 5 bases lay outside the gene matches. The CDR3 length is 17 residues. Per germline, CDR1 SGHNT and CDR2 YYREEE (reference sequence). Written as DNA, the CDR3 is TGTGCCAGCAGCTTTCCGGGACTAGCGGGGACCTCCTACGAGCAGTACTTC. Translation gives CASSFPGLAGTSYEQYF. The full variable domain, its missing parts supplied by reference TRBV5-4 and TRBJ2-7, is ETGVTQSPTHLIKTRGQQVTLRCSSQSGHNTVSWYQQALGQGPQFIFQYYREEENGRGNFPPRFSGLQFPNYSSELNVNALELDDSALYLCASSFPGLAGTSYEQYFGPGTRLTVT.

CDR3: CASSDNRVAGELFF. The DNA of the CDR3 is TGTGCCAGCAGTGATAACAGGGTCGCCGGGGAGCTGTTTTTT. The V call is TRBV6-4, the J call TRBJ2-2, with D possibly being TRBD1 (6 bases). With 3 bases removed from V and 6 bases from J, the gap between germline ends came to 11 bases. Per the germline V gene, CDR1 is MRHNA and CDR2 is SNTAGT. The CDR3 length is 14 residues.

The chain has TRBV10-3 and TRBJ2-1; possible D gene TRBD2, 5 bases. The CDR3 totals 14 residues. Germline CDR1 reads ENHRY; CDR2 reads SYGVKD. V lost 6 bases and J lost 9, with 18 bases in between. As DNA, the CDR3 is TGTGCCATCAGCCAAAGACTAAACGATGGTGAGCAGTTCTTC. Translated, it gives CAISQRLNDGEQFF.

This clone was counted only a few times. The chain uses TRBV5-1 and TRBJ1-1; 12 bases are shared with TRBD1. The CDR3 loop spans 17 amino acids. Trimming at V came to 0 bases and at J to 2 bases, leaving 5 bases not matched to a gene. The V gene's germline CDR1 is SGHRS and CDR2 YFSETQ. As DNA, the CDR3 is TGCGCCAGCAGCTTGGTACCCGGGACAGGGGGCAACACTGAAGCTTTCTTT. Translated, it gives CASSLVPGTGGNTEAFF.

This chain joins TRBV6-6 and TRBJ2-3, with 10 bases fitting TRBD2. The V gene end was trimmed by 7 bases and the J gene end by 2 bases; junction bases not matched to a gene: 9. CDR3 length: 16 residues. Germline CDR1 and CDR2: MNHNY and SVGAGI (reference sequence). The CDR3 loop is CASTPGSGGTTDTQYF. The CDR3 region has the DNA TGTGCCAGCACCCCGGGTAGCGGGGGGACCACAGATACGCAGTATTTT.

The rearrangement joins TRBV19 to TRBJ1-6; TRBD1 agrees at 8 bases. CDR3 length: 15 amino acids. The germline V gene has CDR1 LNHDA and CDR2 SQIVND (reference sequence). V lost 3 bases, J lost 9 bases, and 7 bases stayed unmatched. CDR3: CASSISDRGRSPLHF. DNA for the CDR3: TGTGCCAGTAGTATCTCCGACAGGGGACGTTCACCCCTCCACTTT.